The rows below give T cell receptor beta chains drawn from one sample of a study of patients and donors after allogeneic stem cell transplantation. TCRdb redid the calling of the RT-PCR reads with MiXCR, one entry per CDR3 protein. Of approximately 200,000 distinct CDR3 sequences listed, about 37% are singletons. Sequenced sample: blood, either unsorted or a sorted T cell fraction (not recorded which). All receptors derive from a human donor who was either an allogeneic HSCT recipient or a stem cell or donor lymphocyte infusion donor (not recorded which). It is not recorded whose cells these are; they may come from a transplant donor. CDR3s include the opening cysteine and the closing phenylalanine or tryptophan. Each record gives: V gene, clone size, D gene, J gene, CDR3 protein, CDR3 DNA. D genes are given only for firm matches. Clone size appears in some rows only: once, few, many, or a class for an expanded clone.

V: TRBV5-1; size: once; D: TRBD1; J: TRBJ2-4; CDR3: CASSSVRGNIQYF; DNA: TGCGCCAGCAGCTCCGTCAGGGGGAACATTCAGTACTTC
V: TRBV12-3/TRBV12-4; size: -; D: -; J: TRBJ2-5; CDR3: CASSVAEGLVETQYF; DNA: TGTGCCAGCAGTGTCGCCGAGGGGTTGGTAGAGACCCAGTACTTC
V: TRBV29-1; size: few; D: -; J: TRBJ1-5; CDR3: CSVGEGYSNQPQHF; DNA: TGCAGCGTTGGCGAGGGATATAGCAATCAGCCCCAGCATTTT
V: TRBV7-9; size: few; D: TRBD1; J: TRBJ1-2; CDR3: CASSLGNQGAYGYTF; DNA: TGTGCCAGCAGCTTAGGGAATCAGGGGGCCTATGGCTACACCTTC
V: TRBV6-6; size: few; D: -; J: TRBJ1-4; CDR3: CASRDHLSGKLFF; DNA: TGTGCCAGCAGGGACCACCTCTCAGGGAAACTGTTTTTT
V: TRBV20-1; size: -; D: TRBD2; J: TRBJ2-3; CDR3: CSALLAGSTDTQYF; DNA: TGCAGTGCTCTACTAGCGGGGAGCACAGATACGCAGTATTTT
V: TRBV5-1; size: many; D: -; J: TRBJ1-1; CDR3: CASSFGAVNTEAFF; DNA: TGCGCCAGCAGCTTTGGGGCAGTGAACACTGAAGCTTTCTTT
V: TRBV7-9; size: -; D: TRBD1; J: TRBJ1-1; CDR3: CASSTGGWTEAFF; DNA: TGTGCCAGCAGCACAGGGGGTTGGACTGAAGCTTTCTTT
V: TRBV27; size: -; D: -; J: TRBJ1-6; CDR3: CASSLGVWGSPLHF; DNA: TGTGCCAGCAGTTTGGGGGTCTGGGGTTCACCCCTCCACTTT
V: TRBV4-2; size: few; D: -; J: TRBJ2-7; CDR3: CASSQGPLLQGSYEQYF; DNA: TGTGCCAGCAGCCAAGGTCCCCTCCTGCAGGGCTCCTACGAGCAGTACTTC
V: TRBV5-1; size: -; D: TRBD1; J: TRBJ1-4; CDR3: CASSLHRGTNEKLFF; DNA: TGCGCCAGCAGCTTACACAGGGGAACTAATGAAAAACTGTTTTTT
V: TRBV20-1; size: -; D: -; J: TRBJ1-1; CDR3: CSARVDSAFFVEAFF; DNA: TGCAGTGCTAGAGTCGACAGCGCGTTCTTTGTTGAAGCTTTCTTT
V: TRBV18; size: -; D: -; J: TRBJ1-3; CDR3: CASSLPDFEALGNTIYF; DNA: TGTGCCAGCTCACTGCCCGATTTCGAGGCTCTTGGAAACACCATATATTTT
V: TRBV5-5; size: few; D: -; J: TRBJ1-3; CDR3: CASSETGNTIYF; DNA: TGTGCCAGCAGCGAGACAGGAAACACCATATATTTT
V: TRBV5-6; size: -; D: -; J: TRBJ2-2; CDR3: CASSLGLKYGELFF; DNA: TGTGCCAGCAGCTTGGGACTTAAATACGGGGAGCTGTTTTTT
V: TRBV6-5; size: -; D: -; J: TRBJ1-4; CDR3: CASRGATNEKLFF; DNA: TGTGCCAGTCGAGGGGCCACTAATGAAAAACTGTTTTTT
V: TRBV13; size: many; D: -; J: TRBJ1-2; CDR3: CASSLGANYGYTF; DNA: TGTGCCAGCAGCTTGGGGGCTAACTATGGCTACACCTTC
V: TRBV5-1; size: -; D: -; J: TRBJ1-2; CDR3: CASSPPGRDNYGYTF; DNA: TGCGCCAGCAGCCCACCCGGACGGGATAACTATGGCTACACCTTC
V: TRBV27; size: -; D: -; J: TRBJ1-1; CDR3: CASSTWTAEVTEAFF; DNA: TGTGCCAGCAGTACTTGGACAGCCGAAGTCACTGAAGCTTTCTTT
V: TRBV9; size: few; D: -; J: TRBJ2-7; CDR3: CASSPHGGGGALYEQYF; DNA: TGTGCCAGCAGCCCCCACGGGGGAGGGGGCGCGTTGTACGAGCAGTACTTC
V: TRBV9; size: few; D: TRBD1; J: TRBJ1-2; CDR3: CASSVAGQGHGYTF; DNA: TGTGCCAGCAGCGTAGCGGGACAGGGACATGGCTACACCTTC
V: TRBV6-6; size: -; D: -; J: TRBJ2-2; CDR3: CASSYYAGAAGELFF; DNA: TGTGCCAGCAGTTACTACGCAGGGGCAGCCGGGGAGCTGTTTTTT
V: TRBV5-5; size: few; D: -; J: TRBJ1-2; CDR3: CASSYNYGYTF; DNA: TGTGCCAGCAGCTACAACTATGGCTACACCTTC
V: TRBV2; size: -; D: -; J: TRBJ2-2; CDR3: CASSEAVGIANTGELFF; DNA: TGTGCCAGCAGTGAAGCGGTCGGGATCGCGAACACCGGGGAGCTGTTTTTT
V: TRBV20-1; size: -; D: TRBD1; J: TRBJ2-7; CDR3: CSANPGQPAYEQYF; DNA: TGCAGTGCCAATCCGGGACAGCCGGCCTACGAGCAGTACTTC
V: TRBV12-3/TRBV12-4; size: few; D: -; J: TRBJ2-1; CDR3: CASTFRGGINEQFF; DNA: TGTGCCAGCACCTTTCGAGGGGGTATCAATGAGCAGTTCTTC
V: TRBV5-1; size: few; D: -; J: TRBJ1-5; CDR3: CASSLDGTSNQPQHF; DNA: TGCGCCAGCAGCTTGGACGGTACTAGCAATCAGCCCCAGCATTTT
V: TRBV3-1; size: -; D: -; J: TRBJ2-7; CDR3: CASSQDQYEQYF; DNA: TGTGCCAGCAGCCAAGACCAATACGAGCAGTACTTC
V: TRBV9; size: few; D: -; J: TRBJ1-5; CDR3: CASSVDSGQPQHF; DNA: TGTGCCAGCAGCGTAGATTCGGGTCAGCCCCAGCATTTT
V: TRBV5-5; size: few; D: TRBD1; J: TRBJ1-6; CDR3: CASSLAGTDNSPLHF; DNA: TGTGCCAGCAGCTTGGCAGGGACAGATAATTCACCCCTCCACTTT
V: TRBV5-6; size: few; D: TRBD1; J: TRBJ1-3; CDR3: CASSFRLSGGSGNTIYF; DNA: TGTGCCAGCAGCTTTCGTCTGTCAGGGGGCAGTGGAAACACCATATATTTT
V: TRBV4-3; size: -; D: -; J: TRBJ1-3; CDR3: CASSQDVQGGNTIYF; DNA: TGCGCCAGCAGCCAAGATGTACAGGGTGGAAACACCATATATTTT
V: TRBV27; size: few; D: TRBD1; J: TRBJ1-1; CDR3: CASIPGTGAQTEAFF; DNA: TGTGCCAGCATCCCCGGGACAGGGGCCCAGACTGAAGCTTTCTTT
V: TRBV5-1; size: -; D: -; J: TRBJ1-2; CDR3: CASSLSTRSSNYGYTF; DNA: TGCGCCAGCAGCCTCTCGACCAGATCCTCTAACTATGGCTACACCTTC
V: TRBV7-9; size: -; D: -; J: TRBJ2-3; CDR3: CASTRAPSDTQYF; DNA: TGTGCCAGCACCCGGGCCCCCTCAGATACGCAGTATTTT
V: TRBV5-1; size: -; D: TRBD1; J: TRBJ1-1; CDR3: CASSFTGGNTEAFF; DNA: TGCGCCAGCAGCTTCACAGGGGGGAACACTGAAGCTTTCTTT
V: TRBV4-2; size: -; D: -; J: TRBJ1-6; CDR3: CASSQEVARAGSPLHF; DNA: TGTGCCAGCAGCCAAGAGGTAGCCAGGGCGGGTTCACCCCTCCACTTT
V: TRBV10-2; size: -; D: -; J: TRBJ1-2; CDR3: CASSDRNRNYGYTF; DNA: TGCGCCAGCAGTGATAGGAACAGAAACTATGGCTACACCTTC
V: TRBV4-1; size: -; D: TRBD1; J: TRBJ1-5; CDR3: CASSQEGSRGRFQPQHF; DNA: TGCGCCAGCAGCCAAGAAGGGAGCAGGGGGCGATTCCAGCCCCAGCATTTT
V: TRBV20-1; size: -; D: -; J: TRBJ1-5; CDR3: CSARTTEGQPQHF; DNA: TGCAGTGCTAGAACCACCGAGGGACAGCCCCAGCATTTT
V: TRBV4-1; size: few; D: -; J: TRBJ1-2; CDR3: CASSQKTNYGYTF; DNA: TGCGCCAGCAGCCAAAAGACAAACTATGGCTACACCTTC
V: TRBV18; size: -; D: -; J: TRBJ2-3; CDR3: CASSRTGSADTQYF; DNA: TGTGCCAGCTCACGGACGGGTTCCGCAGATACGCAGTATTTT
V: TRBV27; size: -; D: -; J: TRBJ1-6; CDR3: CASSWGEHSPLHF; DNA: TGTGCCAGCTCCTGGGGGGAGCATTCACCCCTCCACTTT
V: TRBV12-3/TRBV12-4; size: -; D: TRBD1; J: TRBJ1-5; CDR3: CASSHSQGASNQPQHF; DNA: TGTGCCAGCAGCCATTCTCAGGGGGCGAGCAATCAGCCCCAGCATTTT
V: TRBV12-3/TRBV12-4; size: few; D: TRBD1; J: TRBJ1-4; CDR3: CASSYRGRSEKLFF; DNA: TGTGCCAGCAGCTACAGGGGAAGAAGTGAAAAACTGTTTTTT
V: TRBV7-9; size: -; D: -; J: TRBJ2-7; CDR3: CASSAGPTPYEQYF; DNA: TGTGCCAGCAGCGCCGGGCCTACACCCTACGAGCAGTACTTC
V: TRBV10-3; size: few; D: -; J: TRBJ1-1; CDR3: CAISGRTEAFF; DNA: TGTGCCATCAGTGGACGGACGGAAGCTTTCTTT
V: TRBV20-1; size: few; D: -; J: TRBJ1-2; CDR3: CSARENRPGDYGYTF; DNA: TGCAGTGCTAGAGAGAACAGGCCAGGGGACTATGGCTACACCTTC
V: TRBV27; size: -; D: -; J: TRBJ2-3; CDR3: CASSLLGETPSHTQYF; DNA: TGTGCCAGCAGTTTATTGGGGGAGACCCCTAGTCATACGCAGTATTTT
V: TRBV5-5; size: -; D: -; J: TRBJ2-1; CDR3: CASSLAGGDPYNEQFF; DNA: TGTGCCAGCAGCTTGGCCGGTGGGGACCCCTACAATGAGCAGTTCTTC
V: TRBV6-5; size: -; D: -; J: TRBJ2-5; CDR3: CASSYSGGSLETQYF; DNA: TGTGCCAGCAGTTACTCGGGGGGCTCCCTAGAGACCCAGTACTTC